This T cell receptor (beta chain) was sequenced in a study of blood T cell repertoires in COVID-19. Study-wide context: The origin of the acute and convalescent COVID-19 samples was the United States, Italy and Spain. PBMCs, B-cell-depleted T cells, or T cells were the source of the cDNA or gDNA that made up the material.

As handled by the study authors: Estimation of nucleated cell counts relied on the amplification of reference gene primers. Some clones are missing from TCRdb's copy, which holds only in-frame ones; the method was immunoSEQ multiplex PCR. From that table come the V and J calls and clone size; the DNA was used to work out D and trimming. The table includes about 270,000 clones, about 80% detected once. Per germline, CDR1 SNHLY and CDR2 FYNNEI. The CDR3 is made up of 17 amino acids. V shed 7 bases and J 2 bases; nucleotides not matched to a gene: 12. This sequence joins TRBV2 and TRBJ2-3; 10 bases agree with TRBD2. The source material was peripheral blood. This clonotype was obtained from a woman aged 50 to 60 who had recovered from COVID-19. The CDR3 DNA sequence: TGTGCCAGCACACTAGCGGGGAACCCGATCACCACAGATACGCAGTATTTT. Amino acid sequence: CASTLAGNPITTDTQYF.